These 8 T cell receptor beta chains came from one sample sequenced in a study of blood T cell repertoires in COVID-19 (dated by TCRdb to the early 2020s). The library was prepared using the immunoSEQ multiplex PCR assay. What TCRdb holds here is the immuneACCESS table cut down to in-frame rearrangements. Part of the clones is not present; checked against another copy, under half of the missing clones reflect an unresolved V gene, and the others are unexplained. The sample table shows 20,000 to 25,000 clones, and approximately 88% are seen once. The ten largest clones add up to under 10% of the sample. Sequenced material: peripheral blood. The receptors come from a human donor with active COVID-19. The donor label of this sample is uncertain.

The table lists this clone with a few counts. The chain employs TRBV9 and TRBJ2-1; D remains unclear. The CDR3 spans 18 residues. Per the germline V gene, CDR1 is SGDLS and CDR2 is YYNGEE. The V gene lost 4 bases and the J gene lost 0 bases, with 20 bases spanning the gap. Here the CDR3 reads CASSPRVSGPSSYNEQFF. CDR3 in DNA: TGTGCCAGCAGCCCCCGGGTATCCGGCCCCAGCTCCTACAATGAGCAGTTCTTC.

This chain uses TRBV28 with TRBJ2-4; no clear D. The germline V gene encodes CDR1 MDHEN and CDR2 SYDVKM. Trimming cost V 6 bases and J 3 bases, with 12 bases left between them. This CDR3 is built from 14 residues. The CDR3 DNA sequence: TGTGCCAGCAGCTTCCCTCGAGACAAAAACATTCAGTACTTC. Translated: CASSFPRDKNIQYF.

This clone has just a few counts. DNA of the CDR3: TGTGCCAGCAGCGCCCCCAGGAATGAGCAGTTCTTC. It translates to CASSAPRNEQFF. The gene calls are TRBV9 and TRBJ2-1; D call uncertain. Germline V CDR1 and CDR2: SGDLS, YYNGEE. The CDR3 has 12 amino acids. V lost 3 bases and J 7 bases, leaving 8 bases between the germline ends.

This chain uses TRBV19 with TRBJ2-6, with TRBD2 matching 13 bases. The CDR3 sequence is 17 residues long. The V gene end was trimmed by 4 bases and the J gene end by 2 bases; junction bases not matched to a gene: 2. Germline V CDR1 and CDR2: LNHDA, SQIVND (reference sequence). CDR3 residues: CASSNGLAGAGANVLTF. CDR3 sequence (DNA): TGTGCCAGTAGTAATGGACTAGCGGGAGCTGGGGCCAACGTCCTGACTTTC.

The chain combines TRBV25-1 with TRBJ2-5; TRBD1 matches 11 bases. In germline, CDR1 is MGHDK, CDR2 SYGVNS. With 5 bases clipped from V and 2 bases from J, the junction kept 7 bases outside the gene matches. The CDR3 spans 16 residues. CDR3 amino acids: CASSPWGQGGQETQYF. The CDR3 nucleotides read TGTGCCAGCAGTCCTTGGGGACAGGGGGGACAAGAGACCCAGTACTTC.

The genes are TRBV7-9 and TRBJ2-5; 8 nucleotides match TRBD1. V gave up 3 bases and J gave up 4 bases; unmatched junction bases: 10. The germline gives CDR1 SEHNR, CDR2 FQNEAQ (reference sequence). CDR3 length equals 16 residues. The CDR3: CASSLGQEPKGETQYF. The CDR3 DNA follows: TGTGCCAGCAGCTTGGGACAGGAGCCGAAAGGAGAGACCCAGTACTTC. Filled out from reference TRBV7-9 and TRBJ2-5, the complete variable domain reads DTGVSQNPRHKITKRGQNVTFRCDPISEHNRLYWYRQTLGQGPEFLTYFQNEAQLEKSRLLSDRFSAERPKGSFSTLEIQRTEQGDSAMYLCASSLGQEPKGETQYFGPGTRLLVL.

The V gene is TRBV19, the J gene TRBJ2-1, with 7 bases fitting TRBD2. Germline CDR1 is LNHDA and CDR2 is SQIVND (reference sequence). Trimming removed 7 bases from V and 1 base from J; junction bases left unmatched: 7. The CDR3 totals 15 residues. This CDR3 is CASTDPGLSYNEQFF. The CDR3 nucleotides read TGTGCCAGTACCGATCCGGGACTATCCTACAATGAGCAGTTCTTC.

The V and J genes are TRBV19 and TRBJ2-3; 7 positions match TRBD2. Germline CDR1 LNHDA, CDR2 SQIVND (reference sequence). The trim removed 5 bases at V and 1 base at J, leaving 3 bases unmatched. CDR3 size: 14 residues. CDR3 bases: TGTGCCAGTAGTCGGCTAGCGGGCACAGATACGCAGTATTTT. This translates into CASSRLAGTDTQYF.